Sequencing of this TCR beta chain was carried out in a study of blood T cell repertoires in COVID-19. Study-wide background: Samples came from the United States, Italy and Spain, spanning acute and convalescent COVID-19.

With 4 bases removed from V and 5 bases from J, the gap between germline ends came to 25 bases. CDR1 LGHNA and CDR2 YSLEER come from the germline V gene. The CDR3 is 18 amino acids. Sequenced by immunoSEQ multiplex PCR; TCRdb stores in-frame clones only, minus some. The sample holds 150,000 or so clones, around 80% seen once. The chain links TRBV4-3 to TRBJ2-3, with D maybe TRBD2 (7 bases). This TCR was sampled from a woman aged 50 to 60 with acute or convalescent COVID-19. The material sequenced was peripheral blood. Here the CDR3 DNA reads TGCGCCAGCAGCCTCACCCTGGGCGGGGGCATGGTGGGAGATACGCAGTATTTT. This encodes CASSLTLGGGMVGDTQYF.